This entry concerns a single TCR beta chain. The sample comes from a study of blood T cell repertoires in COVID-19. Turning to the study itself: Spain, Italy and the United States supplied samples that represented acute and convalescent COVID-19. The cDNA or gDNA used as material had been derived from T cells, B-cell-depleted T cells, or PBMCs.

Per the original methods: Using reference gene primer amplification, nucleated cell counts were estimated. TCRdb's table, derived via immunoSEQ multiplex PCR, lists solely in-frame clones and lacks some. V and J calls plus clone size are reproduced from that table; the DNA served to infer D and trimming. This sample has about 170,000 clones, with approximately 83% found just once. This CDR3 has 17 amino acids. Germline assignment: CDR1 SEHNR and CDR2 FQNEAQ (reference sequence). The V gene end was trimmed by 5 bases and the J gene end by 0 bases; junction bases not matched to a gene: 10. The J gene is TRBJ2-1, the V gene TRBV7-9, with 7 bases that match TRBD2. Sequencing input: peripheral blood. This clonotype was sampled from a man between 65 and 85 years old with active or convalescent COVID-19. As DNA, the CDR3 is TGTGCCAGCAGCGACGGGAGAGCGGGATACTCCTACAATGAGCAGTTCTTC. Amino acid sequence: CASSDGRAGYSYNEQFF. Drawing the rest from reference TRBV7-9 and TRBJ2-1, the complete variable domain is DTGVSQNPRHKITKRGQNVTFRCDPISEHNRLYWYRQTLGQGPEFLTYFQNEAQLEKSRLLSDRFSAERPKGSFSTLEIQRTEQGDSAMYLCASSDGRAGYSYNEQFFGPGTRLTVL.